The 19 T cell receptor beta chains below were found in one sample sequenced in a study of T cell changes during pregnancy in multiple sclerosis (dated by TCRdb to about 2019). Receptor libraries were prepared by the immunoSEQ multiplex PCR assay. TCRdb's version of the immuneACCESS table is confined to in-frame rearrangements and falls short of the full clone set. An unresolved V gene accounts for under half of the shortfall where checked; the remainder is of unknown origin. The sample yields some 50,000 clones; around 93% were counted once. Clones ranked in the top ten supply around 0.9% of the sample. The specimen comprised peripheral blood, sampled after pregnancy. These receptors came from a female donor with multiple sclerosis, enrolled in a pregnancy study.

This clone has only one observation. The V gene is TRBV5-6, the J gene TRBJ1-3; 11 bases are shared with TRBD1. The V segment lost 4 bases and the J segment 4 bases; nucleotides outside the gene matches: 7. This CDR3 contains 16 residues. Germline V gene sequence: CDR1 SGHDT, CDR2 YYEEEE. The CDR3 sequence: CASSPDRGRPGNTIYF. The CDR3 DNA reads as TGTGCCAGCAGCCCGGACAGGGGGCGCCCCGGAAACACCATATATTTT.

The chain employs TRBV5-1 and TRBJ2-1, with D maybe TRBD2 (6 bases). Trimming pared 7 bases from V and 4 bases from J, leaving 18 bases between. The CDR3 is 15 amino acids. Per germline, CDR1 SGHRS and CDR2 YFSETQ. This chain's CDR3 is CASSPGGTGYNEQFF. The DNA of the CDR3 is TGCGCCAGCTCGCCCGGGGGAACCGGTTACAATGAGCAGTTCTTC.

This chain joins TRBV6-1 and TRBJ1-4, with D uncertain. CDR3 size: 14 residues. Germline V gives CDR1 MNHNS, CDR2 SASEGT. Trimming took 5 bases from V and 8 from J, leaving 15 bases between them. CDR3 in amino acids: CASSNDLTGEKLFF. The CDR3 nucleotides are TGTGCCAGCAGTAACGACTTGACGGGGGAAAAACTGTTTTTT.

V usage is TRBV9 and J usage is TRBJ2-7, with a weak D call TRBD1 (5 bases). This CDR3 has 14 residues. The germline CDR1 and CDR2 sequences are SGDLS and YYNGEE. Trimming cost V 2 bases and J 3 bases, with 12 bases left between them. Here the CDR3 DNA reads TGTGCCAGCAGCGTGGGCGCAGGGAACTACGAGCAGTACTTC. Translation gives CASSVGAGNYEQYF.

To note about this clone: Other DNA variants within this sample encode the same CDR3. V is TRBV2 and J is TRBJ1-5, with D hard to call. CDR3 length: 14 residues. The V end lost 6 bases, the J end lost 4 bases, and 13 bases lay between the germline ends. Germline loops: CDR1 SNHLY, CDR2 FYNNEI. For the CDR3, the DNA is TGTGCCAGCAGCGGAGGGTCTGTGAATCAGCCCCAGCATTTT. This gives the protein CASSGGSVNQPQHF.

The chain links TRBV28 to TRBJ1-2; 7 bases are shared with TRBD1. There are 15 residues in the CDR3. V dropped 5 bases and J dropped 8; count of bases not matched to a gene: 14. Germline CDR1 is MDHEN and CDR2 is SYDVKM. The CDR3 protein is CASSTHLDRIGGYTF. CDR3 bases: TGTGCCAGCAGTACCCACTTGGACAGGATTGGCGGCTACACCTTC.

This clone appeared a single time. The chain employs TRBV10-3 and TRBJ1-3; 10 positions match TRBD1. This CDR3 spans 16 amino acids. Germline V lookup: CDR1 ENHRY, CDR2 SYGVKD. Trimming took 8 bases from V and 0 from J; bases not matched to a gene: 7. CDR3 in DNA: TGTGCCATCGGGGACAGGGGTCAAAACTCTGGAAACACCATATATTTT. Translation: CAIGDRGQNSGNTIYF.

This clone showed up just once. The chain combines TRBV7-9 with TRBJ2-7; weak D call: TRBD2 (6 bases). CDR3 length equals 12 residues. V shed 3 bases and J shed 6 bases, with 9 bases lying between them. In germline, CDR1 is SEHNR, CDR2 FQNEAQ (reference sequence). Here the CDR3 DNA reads TGTGCCAGCAGCTTCGGGGGAGGCGAGCAGTACTTC. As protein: CASSFGGGEQYF. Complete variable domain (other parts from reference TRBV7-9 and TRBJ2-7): DTGVSQNPRHKITKRGQNVTFRCDPISEHNRLYWYRQTLGQGPEFLTYFQNEAQLEKSRLLSDRFSAERPKGSFSTLEIQRTEQGDSAMYLCASSFGGGEQYFGPGTRLTVT.

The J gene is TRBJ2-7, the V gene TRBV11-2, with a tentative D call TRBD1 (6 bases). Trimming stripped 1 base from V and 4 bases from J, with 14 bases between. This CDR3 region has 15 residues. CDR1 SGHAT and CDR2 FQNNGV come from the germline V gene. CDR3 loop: CASSLGITGLYEQYF. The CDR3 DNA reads TGTGCCAGCAGCTTAGGGATAACAGGGCTATACGAGCAGTACTTC. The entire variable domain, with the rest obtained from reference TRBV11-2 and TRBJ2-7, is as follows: EAGVAQSPRYKIIEKRQSVAFWCNPISGHATLYWYQQILGQGPKLLIQFQNNGVVDDSQLPKDRFSAERLKGVDSTLKIQPAKLEDSAVYLCASSLGITGLYEQYFGPGTRLTVT.

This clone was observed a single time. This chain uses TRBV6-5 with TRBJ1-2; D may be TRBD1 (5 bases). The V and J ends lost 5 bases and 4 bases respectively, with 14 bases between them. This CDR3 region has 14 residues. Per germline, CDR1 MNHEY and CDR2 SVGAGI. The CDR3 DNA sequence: TGTGCCAGCAGTCCCAGGGAAAGGGCCTATGGCTACACCTTC. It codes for CASSPRERAYGYTF.

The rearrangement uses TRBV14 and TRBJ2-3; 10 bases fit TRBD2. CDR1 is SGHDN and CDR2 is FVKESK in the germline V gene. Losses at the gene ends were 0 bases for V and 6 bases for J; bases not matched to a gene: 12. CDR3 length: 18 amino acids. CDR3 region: CASSQEGKLAGAWDTQYF. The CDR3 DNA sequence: TGTGCCAGCAGCCAAGAAGGAAAGCTAGCGGGAGCCTGGGATACGCAGTATTTT. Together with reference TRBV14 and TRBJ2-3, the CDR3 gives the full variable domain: EAGVTQFPSHSVIEKGQTVTLRCDPISGHDNLYWYRRVMGKEIKFLLHFVKESKQDESGMPNNRFLAERTGGTYSTLKVQPAELEDSGVYFCASSQEGKLAGAWDTQYFGPGTRLTVL.

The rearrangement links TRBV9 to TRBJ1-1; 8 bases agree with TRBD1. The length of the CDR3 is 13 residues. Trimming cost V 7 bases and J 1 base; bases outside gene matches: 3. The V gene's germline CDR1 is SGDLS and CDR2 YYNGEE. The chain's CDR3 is CASGTGPNTEAFF. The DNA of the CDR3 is TGTGCCAGCGGGACAGGACCGAACACTGAAGCTTTCTTT.

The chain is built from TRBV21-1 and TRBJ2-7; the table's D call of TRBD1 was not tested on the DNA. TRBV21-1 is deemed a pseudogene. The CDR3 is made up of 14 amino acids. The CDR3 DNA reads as TGTGCCAGCAGCAAAAGGGGACAGACCTACGAGCAGTACTTC. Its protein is CASSKRGQTYEQYF.

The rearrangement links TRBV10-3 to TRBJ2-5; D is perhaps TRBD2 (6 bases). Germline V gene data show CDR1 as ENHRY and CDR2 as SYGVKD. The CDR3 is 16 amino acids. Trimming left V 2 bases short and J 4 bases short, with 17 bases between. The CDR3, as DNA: TGTGCCATCAGTGAGACCCAGGGACTCCATGGAGAGACCCAGTACTTC. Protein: CAISETQGLHGETQYF.

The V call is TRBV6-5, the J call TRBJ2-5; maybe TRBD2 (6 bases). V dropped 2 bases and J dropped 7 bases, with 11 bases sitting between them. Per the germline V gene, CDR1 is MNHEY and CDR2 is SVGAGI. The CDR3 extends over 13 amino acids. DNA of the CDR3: TGTGCCAGCAGTTACCCAACCGGGGGGACCCAGTACTTC. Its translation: CASSYPTGGTQYF.

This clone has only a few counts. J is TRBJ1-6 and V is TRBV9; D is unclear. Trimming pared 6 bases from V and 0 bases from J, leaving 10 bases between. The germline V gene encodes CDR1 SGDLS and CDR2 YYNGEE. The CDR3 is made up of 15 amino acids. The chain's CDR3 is CASTPSSSYNSPLHF. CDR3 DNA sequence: TGTGCCAGCACCCCGAGTAGCTCCTATAATTCACCCCTCCACTTT.

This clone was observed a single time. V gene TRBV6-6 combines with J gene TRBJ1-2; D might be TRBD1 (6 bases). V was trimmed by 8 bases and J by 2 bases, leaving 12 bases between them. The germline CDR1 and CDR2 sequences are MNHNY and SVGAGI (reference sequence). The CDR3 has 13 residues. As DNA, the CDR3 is TGTGCCAGCCTGGGGGCCTTAAACTATGGCTACACCTTC. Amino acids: CASLGALNYGYTF.

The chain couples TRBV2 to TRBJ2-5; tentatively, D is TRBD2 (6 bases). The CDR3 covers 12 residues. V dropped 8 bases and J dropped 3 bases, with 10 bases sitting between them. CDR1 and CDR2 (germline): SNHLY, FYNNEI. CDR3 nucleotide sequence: TGTGCCAGCGGGCCTAGCGAAGAGACCCAGTACTTC. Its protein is CASGPSEETQYF.

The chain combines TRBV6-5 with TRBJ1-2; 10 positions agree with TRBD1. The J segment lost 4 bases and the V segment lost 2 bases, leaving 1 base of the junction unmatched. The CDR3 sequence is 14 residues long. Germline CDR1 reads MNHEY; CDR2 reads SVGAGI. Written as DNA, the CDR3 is TGTGCCAGCAGTTACCGGGACAGGGGCTATGGCTACACCTTC. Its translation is CASSYRDRGYGYTF.